The next 6 T cell receptor beta chains were all read from a single sample in a study of T cell repertoires in cytomegalovirus infection. Each CDR3 protein is one row after TCRdb ran MiXCR on the reads. The sample lists about 310,000 distinct CDR3 sequences, approximately 25% occurring once. The antigens these receptors bind are not known. The input for sequencing was cultured PBMCs, taken from culture after CMV antigen stimulation. These receptors were taken from a human donor in good health (CMV status not recorded). Some clones in this sample may be carry-over from other donors' samples.

This clonotype turned up a few times. The chain combines TRBV12-3 or TRBV12-4 with TRBJ1-4; D possibly corresponds to TRBD1 (5 bases). The germline V and J ends were trimmed by 5 bases and 8 bases, with 15 bases remaining between them. The length of the CDR3 is 14 residues. The CDR3 nucleotides are TGTGCCAGCAGTCACGGGGACTTAGGAGAAAAACTGTTTTTT. Encoded protein: CASSHGDLGEKLFF.

The chain recombines TRBV6-6 with TRBJ2-1; 10 nucleotides align to TRBD2. The germline V gene has CDR1 MNHNY and CDR2 SVGAGI (reference sequence). J lost 9 bases, V lost 6 bases, and 17 bases had no gene match. This CDR3 contains 17 residues. CDR3 sequence: CASSQTIPGSGRSEQFF. DNA for the CDR3: TGTGCCAGCAGCCAGACCATACCTGGTAGCGGGAGGAGTGAGCAGTTCTTC.

This clonotype was recorded at least ten times. V usage is TRBV7-2 and J usage is TRBJ2-2; 8 bases map to TRBD2. Germline CDR1 SGHTA, CDR2 FQGNSA. The CDR3 has 15 residues. Trimming removed 1 base from V and 5 bases from J; junction bases left unmatched: 3. The CDR3 bases are TGTGCCAGCAGCTTAGGCGGGGGGACAACCGGGGAGCTGTTTTTT. The encoded protein is CASSLGGGTTGELFF.

The chain has TRBV7-3 and TRBJ2-2; 10 nucleotides line up with TRBD1. The length of the CDR3 is 15 residues. The germline V gene encodes CDR1 SGHTA and CDR2 FQGTGA. V was pared by 3 bases and J by 7 bases, with 5 bases of the junction left unmatched. Here the CDR3 DNA reads TGTGCCAGCAGCTTGGGACAGGGGTTTGACGGGGAGCTGTTTTTT. Protein: CASSLGQGFDGELFF.

The chain carries TRBV5-4 and TRBJ1-1, with D unclear. This CDR3 has 13 amino acids. Trimming stripped 1 base from V and 1 base from J, with 5 bases between. Germline CDR1 reads SGHNT; CDR2 reads YYREEE (reference sequence). CDR3 sequence reads: CASSLLANTEAFF. In DNA, the CDR3 is TGTGCCAGCAGCTTGTTGGCGAACACTGAAGCTTTCTTT.

This rearrangement joins TRBV5-4 to TRBJ2-7; 12 bases line up with TRBD2. Germline CDR1 SGHNT, CDR2 YYREEE (reference sequence). The ends lost 4 bases at V and 2 bases at J; junction bases unmatched: 4. This CDR3 comprises 15 residues. CDR3 bases: TGTGCCAGCAGCAATAGACTAGCGGGAGCCTACGAGCAGTACTTC. Translation gives CASSNRLAGAYEQYF. Filled out from reference TRBV5-4 and TRBJ2-7, the complete variable domain reads ETGVTQSPTHLIKTRGQQVTLRCSSQSGHNTVSWYQQALGQGPQFIFQYYREEENGRGNFPPRFSGLQFPNYSSELNVNALELDDSALYLCASSNRLAGAYEQYFGPGTRLTVT.